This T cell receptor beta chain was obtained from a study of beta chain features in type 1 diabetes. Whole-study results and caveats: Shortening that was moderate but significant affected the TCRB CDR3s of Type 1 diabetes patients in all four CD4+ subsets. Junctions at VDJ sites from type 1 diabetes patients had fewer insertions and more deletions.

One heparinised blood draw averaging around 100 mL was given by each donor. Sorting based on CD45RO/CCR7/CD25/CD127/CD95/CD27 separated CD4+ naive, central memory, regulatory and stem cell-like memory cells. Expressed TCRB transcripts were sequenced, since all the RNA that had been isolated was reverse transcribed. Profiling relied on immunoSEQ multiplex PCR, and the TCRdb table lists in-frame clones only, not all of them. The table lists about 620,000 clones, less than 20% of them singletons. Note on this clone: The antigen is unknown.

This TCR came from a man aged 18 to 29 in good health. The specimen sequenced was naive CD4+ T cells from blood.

For the CDR3, the DNA is TGTGCCAGCAGCTTAACCAGGGGGCTATGGAATGAGCAGTTCTTC. It encodes CASSLTRGLWNEQFF. This rearrangement joins TRBV7-3 to TRBJ2-1; 8 bases are a match to TRBD1. CDR1 and CDR2 (germline): SGHTA, FQGTGA. The length of the CDR3 is 15 residues. V lost 0 bases and J lost 7; bases outside the gene matches: 5.